This T cell receptor beta chain was captured by sequencing in a study of blood T cell repertoires in COVID-19. As for the study in general: Acute-phase and convalescent COVID-19 samples originated in the United States, Italy and Spain. Sample material is recorded as cDNA or gDNA derived from T cells, B-cell-depleted T cells, or PBMCs.

This CDR3 comprises 16 residues. Germline lookup yields CDR1 SEHNR and CDR2 FQNEAQ (reference sequence). Losses at the gene ends were 6 bases for V and 2 bases for J; bases not matched to a gene: 11. Authors' processing steps: By means of reference gene primer amplification, nucleated cell counts were estimated. Sequencing was performed with immunoSEQ multiplex PCR; in TCRdb, only in-frame clones are kept and a portion is missing. V and J calls and clone size are copied from that table; D and trimming were computed from the DNA. The table has about 150,000 clones, about three quarters seen once. The source of this sequence is a man aged 80 or over with acute or convalescent COVID-19. The sample consisted of peripheral blood. The chain couples TRBV7-9 to TRBJ2-3; 7 bases align to TRBD1. The CDR3 bases are TGTGCCAGCAGGCGAGAAACCGGGACAGCCACAGATACGCAGTATTTT. Protein sequence: CASRRETGTATDTQYF. The variable domain in full, with the rest retrieved from reference TRBV7-9 and TRBJ2-3, is DTGVSQNPRHKITKRGQNVTFRCDPISEHNRLYWYRQTLGQGPEFLTYFQNEAQLEKSRLLSDRFSAERPKGSFSTLEIQRTEQGDSAMYLCASRRETGTATDTQYFGPGTRLTVL.